The clone carrying this T cell receptor (beta chain) has a handful of counts. Its target is unknown. This record comes from a study of T cells in Graves' hyperthyroidism and ophthalmopathy. Diagnosis of hyperthyroidism was new in patients aged 18 to 65, and its duration was under 2 months. The diagnostic basis comprised clinical symptoms, serum thyroxine and TRAb, thyroid ultrasound and orbital computed tomography. The CDR3 loop spans 11 amino acids. Germline V gene sequence: CDR1 SQVTM, CDR2 ANQGSEA. The trim removed 8 bases at V and 3 bases at J, leaving 3 bases unmatched. Study-level results: The model foresaw ophthalmopathy a median approximately 6.1 months prior to onset. Blood also held most thyroid clonotypes expanded beyond 0.001.

RNA transcripts gave rise to amplified TCR beta CDR3 regions. During a first-round RT-PCR of the TCR CDR3, the HTBI primer set was used. TCRdb called the multiplex PCR reads again in MiXCR, with one record for every CDR3 protein. The repertoire consists of 45,000 or so distinct CDR3 sequences, with about 52% occurring once and the leading ten covering 32%. The sequenced material came from peripheral blood or thyroid tissue (not recorded which). The TCR sequence derives from a woman aged 45-65 years with Graves' hyperthyroidism. The chain employs TRBV29-1 and TRBJ2-7; 8 positions agree with TRBD1. Here the CDR3 reads CSLGQGYEQYF. The CDR3 bases are TGCAGCTTAGGACAGGGCTACGAGCAGTACTTC.